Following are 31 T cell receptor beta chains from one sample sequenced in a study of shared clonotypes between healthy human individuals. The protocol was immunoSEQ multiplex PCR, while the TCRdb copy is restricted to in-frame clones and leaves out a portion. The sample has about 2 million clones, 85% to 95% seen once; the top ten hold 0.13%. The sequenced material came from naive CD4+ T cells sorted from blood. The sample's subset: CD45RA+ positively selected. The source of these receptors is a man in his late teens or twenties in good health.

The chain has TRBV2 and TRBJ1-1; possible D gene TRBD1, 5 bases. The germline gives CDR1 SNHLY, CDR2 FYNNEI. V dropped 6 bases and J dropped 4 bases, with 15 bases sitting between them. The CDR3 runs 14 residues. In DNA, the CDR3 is TGTGCCAGCAGCCCCGGGGCTAGTGGCACTGAAGCTTTCTTT. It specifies CASSPGASGTEAFF.

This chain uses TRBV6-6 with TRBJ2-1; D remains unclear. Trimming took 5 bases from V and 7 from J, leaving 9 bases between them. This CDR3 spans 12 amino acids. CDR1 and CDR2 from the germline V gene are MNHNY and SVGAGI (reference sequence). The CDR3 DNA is TGTGCCAGCAGTGTGTTCGGGAATGAGCAGTTCTTC. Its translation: CASSVFGNEQFF.

CDR3 bases: TGTGCCAGCAGCCAAGTAGGCGGGGATACGCAGTATTTT. Its protein product is CASSQVGGDTQYF. The gene calls are TRBV14 and TRBJ2-3; TRBD2 is a possible D gene (5 bases). This CDR3 spans 13 amino acids. V was cut by 1 base and J by 6 bases, with 8 bases left in between. Germline CDR1 reads SGHDN; CDR2 reads FVKESK.

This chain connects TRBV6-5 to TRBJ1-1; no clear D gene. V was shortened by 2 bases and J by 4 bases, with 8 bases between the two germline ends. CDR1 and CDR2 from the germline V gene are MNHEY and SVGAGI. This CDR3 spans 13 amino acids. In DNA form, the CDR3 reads TGTGCCAGCAGTTACATGGGTGTCACTGAAGCTTTCTTT. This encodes CASSYMGVTEAFF.

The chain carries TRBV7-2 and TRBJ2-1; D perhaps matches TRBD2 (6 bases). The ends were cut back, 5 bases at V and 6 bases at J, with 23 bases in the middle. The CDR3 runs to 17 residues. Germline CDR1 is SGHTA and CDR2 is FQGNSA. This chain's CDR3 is CASSPSRVGGVSNEQFF. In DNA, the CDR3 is TGTGCCAGCAGCCCGAGCCGAGTTGGCGGGGTCAGCAATGAGCAGTTCTTC. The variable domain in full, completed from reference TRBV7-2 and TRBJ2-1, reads GAGVSQSPSNKVTEKGKDVELRCDPISGHTALYWYRQSLGQGLEFLIYFQGNSAPDKSGLPSDRFSAERTGGSVSTLTIQRTQQEDSAVYLCASSPSRVGGVSNEQFFGPGTRLTVL.

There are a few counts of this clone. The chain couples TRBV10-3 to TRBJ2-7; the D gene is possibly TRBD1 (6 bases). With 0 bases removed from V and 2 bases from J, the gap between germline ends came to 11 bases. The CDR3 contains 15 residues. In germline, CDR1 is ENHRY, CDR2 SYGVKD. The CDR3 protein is CAISESTGAPYEQYF. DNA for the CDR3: TGTGCCATCAGTGAGTCGACAGGAGCCCCCTACGAGCAGTACTTC.

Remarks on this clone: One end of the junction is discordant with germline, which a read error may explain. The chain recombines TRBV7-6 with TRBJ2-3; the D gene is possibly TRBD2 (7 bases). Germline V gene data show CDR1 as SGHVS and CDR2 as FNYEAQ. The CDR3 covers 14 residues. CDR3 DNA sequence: TGTGCCAGCGGCTTAGGGGGGGCCGAGGATACGCAGTATTTT. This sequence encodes CASGLGGAEDTQYF.

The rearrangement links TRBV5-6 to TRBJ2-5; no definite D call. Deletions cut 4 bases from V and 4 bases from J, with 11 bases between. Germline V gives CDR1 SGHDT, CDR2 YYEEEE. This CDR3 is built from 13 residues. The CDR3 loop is CASSLARVETQYF. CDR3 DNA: TGTGCCAGCAGCCTGGCTAGAGTAGAGACCCAGTACTTC.

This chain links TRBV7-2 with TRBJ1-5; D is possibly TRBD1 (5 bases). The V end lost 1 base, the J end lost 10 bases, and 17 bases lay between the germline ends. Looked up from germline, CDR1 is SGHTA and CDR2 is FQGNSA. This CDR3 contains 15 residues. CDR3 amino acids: CASSLVDRGGGPQHF. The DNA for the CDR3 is TGTGCCAGCAGCTTAGTAGATAGGGGTGGAGGTCCCCAGCATTTT.

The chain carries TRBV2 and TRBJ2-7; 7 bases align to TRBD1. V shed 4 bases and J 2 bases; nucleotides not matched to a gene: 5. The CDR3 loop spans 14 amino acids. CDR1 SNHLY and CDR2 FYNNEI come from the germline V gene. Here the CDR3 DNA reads TGTGCCAGCAGTGTGACAGGGATCACCTACGAGCAGTACTTC. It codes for CASSVTGITYEQYF.

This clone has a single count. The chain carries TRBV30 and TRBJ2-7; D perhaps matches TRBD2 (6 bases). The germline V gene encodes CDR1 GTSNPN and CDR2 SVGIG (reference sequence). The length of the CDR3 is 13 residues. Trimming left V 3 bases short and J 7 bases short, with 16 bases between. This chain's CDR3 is CAWSRDPGGEQYF. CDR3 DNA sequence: TGTGCCTGGAGCCGGGACCCTGGGGGGGAGCAGTACTTC.

The CDR3: CASSAKGAPISGYTF. CDR3 bases: TGTGCCAGCAGCGCGAAGGGGGCCCCTATCTCTGGCTACACCTTC. The chain recombines TRBV9 with TRBJ1-2, with TRBD1 matching 7 bases. The germline V gene has CDR1 SGDLS and CDR2 YYNGEE. The CDR3 contains 15 residues. Losses at the gene ends were 3 bases for V and 7 bases for J; bases not matched to a gene: 12.

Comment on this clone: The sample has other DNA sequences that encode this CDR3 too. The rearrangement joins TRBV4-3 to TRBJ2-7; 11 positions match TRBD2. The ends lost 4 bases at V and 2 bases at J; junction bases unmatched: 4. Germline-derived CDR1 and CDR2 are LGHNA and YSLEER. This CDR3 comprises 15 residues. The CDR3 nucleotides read TGCGCCAGCAGCCCCCGACTAGCGGGGACCTACGAGCAGTACTTC. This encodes CASSPRLAGTYEQYF.

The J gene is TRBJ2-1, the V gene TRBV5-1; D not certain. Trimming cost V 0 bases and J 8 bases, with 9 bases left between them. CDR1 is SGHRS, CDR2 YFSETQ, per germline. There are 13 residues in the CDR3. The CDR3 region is CASSLGSRDEQFF. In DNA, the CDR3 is TGCGCCAGCAGCTTGGGTAGCCGGGATGAGCAGTTCTTC.

CDR3 in amino acids: CASSLVCRRVEFF. In DNA, the CDR3 is TGTGCCAGCAGCTTAGTGTGTCGGAGAGTGGAGTTCTTC. The rearrangement links TRBV11-1 to TRBJ2-1; D not certain. The CDR3 totals 13 residues. V lost 1 base and J 14 bases, leaving 15 bases between the germline ends. Germline CDR1 is SGHAT and CDR2 is FQDESV (reference sequence). Full variable domain (remainder filled in from reference TRBV11-1 and TRBJ2-1): EAEVAQSPRYKITEKSQAVAFWCDPISGHATLYWYRQILGQGPELLVQFQDESVVDDSQLPKDRFSAERLKGVDSTLKIQPAELGDSAMYLCASSLVCRRVEFFGPGTRLTVL.

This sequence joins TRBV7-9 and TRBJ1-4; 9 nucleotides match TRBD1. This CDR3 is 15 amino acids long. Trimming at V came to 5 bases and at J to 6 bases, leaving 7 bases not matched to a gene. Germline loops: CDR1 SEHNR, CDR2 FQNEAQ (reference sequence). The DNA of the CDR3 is TGTGCCAGCAGCCTAGGGACAGGGTTGGATGAAAAACTGTTTTTT. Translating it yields CASSLGTGLDEKLFF.

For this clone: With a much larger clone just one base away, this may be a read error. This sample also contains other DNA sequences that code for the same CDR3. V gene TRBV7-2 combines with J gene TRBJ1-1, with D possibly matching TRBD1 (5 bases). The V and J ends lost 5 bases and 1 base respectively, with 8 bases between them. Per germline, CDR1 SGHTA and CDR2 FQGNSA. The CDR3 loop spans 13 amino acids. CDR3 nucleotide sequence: TGTGCCAGCAGCGTTCAGGGGAACACTGAAGCTTTCTTT. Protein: CASSVQGNTEAFF.

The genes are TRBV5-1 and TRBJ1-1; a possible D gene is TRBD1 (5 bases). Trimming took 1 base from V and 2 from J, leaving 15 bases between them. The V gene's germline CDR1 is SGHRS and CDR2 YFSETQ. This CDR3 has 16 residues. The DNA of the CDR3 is TGCGCCAGCAGCTTGCTTAACCCGGGGGTAAACACTGAAGCTTTCTTT. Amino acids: CASSLLNPGVNTEAFF.

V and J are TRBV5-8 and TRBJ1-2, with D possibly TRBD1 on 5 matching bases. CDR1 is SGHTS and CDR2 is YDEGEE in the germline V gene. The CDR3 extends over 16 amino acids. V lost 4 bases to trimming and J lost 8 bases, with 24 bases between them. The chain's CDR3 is CASSLPGVGDQPGYTF. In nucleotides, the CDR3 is TGTGCCAGCAGCCTACCTGGAGTGGGGGACCAACCGGGCTACACCTTC.

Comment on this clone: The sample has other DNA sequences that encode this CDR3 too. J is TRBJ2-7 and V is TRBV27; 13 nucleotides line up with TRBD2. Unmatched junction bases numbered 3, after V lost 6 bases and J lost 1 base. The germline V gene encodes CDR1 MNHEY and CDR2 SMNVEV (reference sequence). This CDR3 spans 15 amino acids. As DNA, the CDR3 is TGTGCCAGCAGACTAGCGGGAGGGCCTTCCTACGAGCAGTACTTC. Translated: CASRLAGGPSYEQYF.

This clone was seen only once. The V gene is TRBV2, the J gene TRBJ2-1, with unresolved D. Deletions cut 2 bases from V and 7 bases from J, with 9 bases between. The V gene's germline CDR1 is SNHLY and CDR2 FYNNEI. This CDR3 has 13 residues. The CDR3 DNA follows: TGTGCCAGCAGTGAATGGACCTCTAATGAGCAGTTCTTC. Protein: CASSEWTSNEQFF.

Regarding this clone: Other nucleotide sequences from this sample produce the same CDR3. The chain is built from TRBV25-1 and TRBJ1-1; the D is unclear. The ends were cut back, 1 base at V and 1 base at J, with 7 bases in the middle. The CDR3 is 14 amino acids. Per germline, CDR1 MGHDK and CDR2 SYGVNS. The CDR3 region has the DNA TGTGCCAGCAGTGAATTGGGCAGGAACACTGAAGCTTTCTTT. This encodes CASSELGRNTEAFF.

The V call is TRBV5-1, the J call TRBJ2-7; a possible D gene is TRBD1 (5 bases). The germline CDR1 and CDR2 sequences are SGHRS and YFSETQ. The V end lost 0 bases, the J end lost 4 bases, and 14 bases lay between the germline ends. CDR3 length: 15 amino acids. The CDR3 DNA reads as TGCGCCAGCAGCTTGGGCAGGGCAACTGCTTACGAGCAGTACTTC. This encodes CASSLGRATAYEQYF.

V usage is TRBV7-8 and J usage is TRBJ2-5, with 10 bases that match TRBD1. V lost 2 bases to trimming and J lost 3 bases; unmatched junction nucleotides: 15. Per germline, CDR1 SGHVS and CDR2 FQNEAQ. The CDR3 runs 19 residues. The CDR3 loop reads CASSLRWTGGFSSKETQYF. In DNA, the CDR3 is TGTGCCAGCAGCTTACGCTGGACAGGGGGGTTTTCGTCCAAAGAGACCCAGTACTTC.

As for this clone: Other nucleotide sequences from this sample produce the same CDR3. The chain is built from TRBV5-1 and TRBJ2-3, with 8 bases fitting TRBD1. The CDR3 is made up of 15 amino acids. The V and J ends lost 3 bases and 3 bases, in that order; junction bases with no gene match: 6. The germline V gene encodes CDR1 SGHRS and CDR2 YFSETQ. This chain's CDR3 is CASSSGQGSTDTQYF. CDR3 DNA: TGCGCCAGCAGCTCCGGACAGGGTAGTACAGATACGCAGTATTTT.

The chain's CDR3 is CASSNEGAKNIQYF. In DNA, the CDR3 is TGTGCCAGCAGCAACGAGGGGGCCAAAAACATTCAGTACTTC. The chain is built from TRBV7-2 and TRBJ2-4, with D perhaps assigned TRBD1 or TRBD2 (5 bases each). CDR3 length: 14 amino acids. The V end lost 5 bases, the J end lost 1 base, and 9 bases lay between the germline ends. Germline V gives CDR1 SGHTA, CDR2 FQGNSA.

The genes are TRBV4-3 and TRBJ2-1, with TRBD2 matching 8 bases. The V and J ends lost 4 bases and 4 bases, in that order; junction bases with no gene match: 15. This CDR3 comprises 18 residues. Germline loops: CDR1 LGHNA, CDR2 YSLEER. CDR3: CASSLGAGVAREYNEQFF. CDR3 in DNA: TGCGCCAGCAGCCTGGGAGCGGGAGTGGCTCGAGAATACAATGAGCAGTTCTTC.

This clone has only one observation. CDR3 coding DNA: TGTGCCAGCAGCACACAGGGGCAAGAGACCCAGTACTTC. Translating gives CASSTQGQETQYF. The chain has TRBV6-1 and TRBJ2-5; 7 bases align to TRBD1. The CDR3 consists of 13 residues. Germline V lookup: CDR1 MNHNS, CDR2 SASEGT. V gave up 6 bases and J gave up 2 bases; unmatched junction bases: 3.

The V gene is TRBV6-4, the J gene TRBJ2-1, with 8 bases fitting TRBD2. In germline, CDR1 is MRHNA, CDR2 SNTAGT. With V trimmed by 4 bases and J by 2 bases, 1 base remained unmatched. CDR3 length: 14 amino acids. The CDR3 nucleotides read TGTGCCAGCAGTGCGGGGGGGCCCTACAATGAGCAGTTCTTC. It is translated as CASSAGGPYNEQFF.

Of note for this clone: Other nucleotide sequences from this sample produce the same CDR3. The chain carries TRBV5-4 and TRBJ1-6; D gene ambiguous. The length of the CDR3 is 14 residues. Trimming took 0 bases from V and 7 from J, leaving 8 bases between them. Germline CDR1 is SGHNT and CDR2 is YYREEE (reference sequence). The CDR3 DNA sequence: TGTGCCAGCAGCTTGGACAGCTTGAATTCACCCCTCCACTTT. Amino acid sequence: CASSLDSLNSPLHF.

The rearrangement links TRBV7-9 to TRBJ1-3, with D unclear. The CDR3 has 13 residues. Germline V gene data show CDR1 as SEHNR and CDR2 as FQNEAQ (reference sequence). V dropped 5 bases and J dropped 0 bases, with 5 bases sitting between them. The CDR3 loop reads CASSISSGNTIYF. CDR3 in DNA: TGTGCCAGCAGCATAAGCTCTGGAAACACCATATATTTT.